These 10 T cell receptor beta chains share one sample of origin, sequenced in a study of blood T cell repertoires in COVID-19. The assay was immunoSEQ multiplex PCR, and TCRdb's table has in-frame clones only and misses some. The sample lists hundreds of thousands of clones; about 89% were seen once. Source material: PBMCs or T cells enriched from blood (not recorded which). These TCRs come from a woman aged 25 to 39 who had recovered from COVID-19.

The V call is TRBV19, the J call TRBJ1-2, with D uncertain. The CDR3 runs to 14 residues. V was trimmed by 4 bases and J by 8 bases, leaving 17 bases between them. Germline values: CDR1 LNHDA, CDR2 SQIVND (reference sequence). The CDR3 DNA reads TGTGCCAGTAGTAAAGTGTTCGGGGATTGGGGCTACACCTTC. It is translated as CASSKVFGDWGYTF.

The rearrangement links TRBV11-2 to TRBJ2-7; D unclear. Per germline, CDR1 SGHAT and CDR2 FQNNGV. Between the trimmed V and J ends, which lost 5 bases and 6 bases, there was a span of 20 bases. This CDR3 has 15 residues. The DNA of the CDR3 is TGTGCCAGCAGCCTCTCCCCGATGGCGGCCCCCGAGCAGTACTTC. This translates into CASSLSPMAAPEQYF. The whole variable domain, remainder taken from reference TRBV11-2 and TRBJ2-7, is EAGVAQSPRYKIIEKRQSVAFWCNPISGHATLYWYQQILGQGPKLLIQFQNNGVVDDSQLPKDRFSAERLKGVDSTLKIQPAKLEDSAVYLCASSLSPMAAPEQYFGPGTRLTVT.

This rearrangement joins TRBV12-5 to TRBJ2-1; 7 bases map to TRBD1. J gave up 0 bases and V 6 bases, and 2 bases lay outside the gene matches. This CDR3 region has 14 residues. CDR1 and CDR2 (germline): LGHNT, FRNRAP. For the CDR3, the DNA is TGTGCTAGTGGGACAGGGAGCTCCTACAATGAGCAGTTCTTC. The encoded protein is CASGTGSSYNEQFF. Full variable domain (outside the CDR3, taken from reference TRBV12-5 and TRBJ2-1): DARVTQTPRHKVTEMGQEVTMRCQPILGHNTVFWYRQTMMQGLELLAYFRNRAPLDDSGMPKDRFSAEMPDATLATLKIQPSEPRDSAVYFCASGTGSSYNEQFFGPGTRLTVL.

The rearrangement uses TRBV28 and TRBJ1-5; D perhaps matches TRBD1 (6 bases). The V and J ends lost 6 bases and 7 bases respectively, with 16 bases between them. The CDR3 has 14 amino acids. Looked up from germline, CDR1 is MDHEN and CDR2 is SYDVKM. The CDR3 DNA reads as TGTGCCAGCAGACCTCCAGGGGCAGGGCAGCCCCAGCATTTT. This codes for CASRPPGAGQPQHF.

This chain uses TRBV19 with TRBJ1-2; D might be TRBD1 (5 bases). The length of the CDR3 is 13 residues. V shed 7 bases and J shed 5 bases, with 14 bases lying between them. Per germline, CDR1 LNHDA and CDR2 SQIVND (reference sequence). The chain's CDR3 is CASNGRDLYGYTF. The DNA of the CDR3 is TGTGCCAGTAACGGCAGGGACTTGTATGGCTACACCTTC.

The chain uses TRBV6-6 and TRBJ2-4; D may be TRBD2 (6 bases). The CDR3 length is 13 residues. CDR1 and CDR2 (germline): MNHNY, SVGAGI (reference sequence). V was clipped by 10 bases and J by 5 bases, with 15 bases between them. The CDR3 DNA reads TGTGCCACCGCCGGGGGTGTAGAAAACATTCAGTACTTC. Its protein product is CATAGGVENIQYF.

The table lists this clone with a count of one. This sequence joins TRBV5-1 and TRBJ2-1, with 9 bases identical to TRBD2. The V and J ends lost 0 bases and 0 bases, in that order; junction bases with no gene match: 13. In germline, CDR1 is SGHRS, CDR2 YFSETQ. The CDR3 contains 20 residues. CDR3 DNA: TGCGCCAGCAGCTTGGTTGGCCTAGCGGGAACCCCAAGCTCCTACAATGAGCAGTTCTTC. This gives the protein CASSLVGLAGTPSSYNEQFF.

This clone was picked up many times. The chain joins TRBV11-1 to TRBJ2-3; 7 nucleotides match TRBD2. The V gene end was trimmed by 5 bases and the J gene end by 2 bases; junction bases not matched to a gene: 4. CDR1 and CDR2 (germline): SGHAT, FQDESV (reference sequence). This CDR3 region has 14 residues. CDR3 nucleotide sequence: TGTGCCAGCAGCCAGAGCGGGATCACAGATACGCAGTATTTT. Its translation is CASSQSGITDTQYF.

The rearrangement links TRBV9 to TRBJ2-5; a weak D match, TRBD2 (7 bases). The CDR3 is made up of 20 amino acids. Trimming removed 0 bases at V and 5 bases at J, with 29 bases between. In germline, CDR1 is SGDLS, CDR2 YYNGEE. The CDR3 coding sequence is TGTGCCAGCAGCGTAGCCGGAGTGGGTAGTTGGCAGGGGCGGGAGGAGACCCAGTACTTC. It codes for CASSVAGVGSWQGREETQYF. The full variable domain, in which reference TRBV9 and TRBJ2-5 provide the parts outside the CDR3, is DSGVTQTPKHLITATGQRVTLRCSPRSGDLSVYWYQQSLDQGLQFLIQYYNGEERAKGNILERFSAQQFPDLHSELNLSSLELGDSALYFCASSVAGVGSWQGREETQYFGPGTRLLVL.

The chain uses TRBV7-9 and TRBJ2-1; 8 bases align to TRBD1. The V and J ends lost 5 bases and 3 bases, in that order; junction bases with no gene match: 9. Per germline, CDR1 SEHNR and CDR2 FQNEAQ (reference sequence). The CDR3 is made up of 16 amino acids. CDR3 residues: CASSRYDRGNYNEQFF. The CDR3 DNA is TGTGCCAGCAGCCGTTACGACAGGGGAAACTACAATGAGCAGTTCTTC.